These 20 T cell receptor beta chains came from one sample sequenced in a study of CXCR3-negative and CXCR3-positive naive CD8 T cells. Study findings and constraints: CXCR3-positive naive cells had more hydrophobic TRB CDR3s than CXCR3-negative naive cells.

The study made its TRB cDNA libraries by 5' RACE, adding UMI labels. TCRdb re-analyzed the 5' RACE reads; it lists each CDR3 protein once, without DNA. The repertoire table contains roughly 130,000 distinct CDR3 sequences. The antigens of these receptors remain unknown. Sequencing was done on a sample of naive CXCR3+ CD8+ T cells from blood. Subset given: CD45RO-CCR7+CD27+CD95- naive CD8+ T cells expressing CXCR3 (TNR3+). The receptors were sampled from a human donor in good health. Some clones in this sample may be carry-over from other donors' samples.

The V and J genes are TRBV29-1 and TRBJ2-7; the TCRdb call, TRBD2, lacks DNA for checking. Germline V CDR1 and CDR2: SQVTM, ANQGSEA. The CDR3 length is 11 residues. The CDR3: CSGGGEYEQYF.

The rearrangement uses TRBV7-9 and TRBJ2-1. This CDR3 region has 13 residues. Germline-derived CDR1 and CDR2 are SEHNR and FQNEAQ (reference sequence). CDR3 sequence: CASSLPELNEQFF.

The chain is built from TRBV28 and TRBJ1-5; the D call of TRBD1 rests on TCRdb alone, since no DNA is present to check it. Germline V gives CDR1 MDHEN, CDR2 SYDVKM. This CDR3 comprises 15 residues. CDR3 in amino acids: CASSFGTNINQPQHF.

The chain carries TRBV20-1 and TRBJ2-7. CDR1 is DFQATT and CDR2 is SNEGSKA in the germline V gene (reference sequence). This CDR3 has 13 residues. The CDR3 protein is CSASRKETSEQYF.

The chain couples TRBV12-3 or TRBV12-4 to TRBJ2-1; TCRdb names TRBD1, which stays unverified in the absence of DNA. CDR3 length equals 15 residues. CDR3 sequence: CASSNPTQTGNEQFF.

The rearrangement joins TRBV4-1 to TRBJ2-1; checking the TCRdb D call of TRBD2 is not possible without DNA. This CDR3 is 14 amino acids long. Germline loops: CDR1 MGHRA, CDR2 YSYEKL. Here the CDR3 reads CASSQVTSDDEQFF.

The chain is built from TRBV5-4 and TRBJ2-1; the D gene TCRdb calls, TRBD2, cannot be checked with no DNA. Germline V gene data show CDR1 as SGHNT and CDR2 as YYREEE (reference sequence). CDR3 length: 17 amino acids. The CDR3 here is CASSLGLAGSSYTEQFF.

The gene calls are TRBV11-2 and TRBJ2-1; the D gene TCRdb calls, TRBD1, cannot be checked with no DNA. This CDR3 region has 15 residues. Germline assignment: CDR1 SGHAT and CDR2 FQNNGV. Here the CDR3 reads CASSLFWGDYNEQFF.

The chain recombines TRBV12-3 or TRBV12-4 with TRBJ1-5. This CDR3 region has 15 residues. The CDR3 is CASSLALSAAQPQHF.

The chain has TRBV28 and TRBJ2-3; as DNA is missing, the TRBD2 call by TCRdb cannot be tested. The CDR3 has 17 amino acids. CDR1 is MDHEN and CDR2 is SYDVKM in the germline V gene. CDR3: CASSFDASGKHTDTQYF.

The genes are TRBV3-1 and TRBJ2-5; checking the TCRdb D call of TRBD1 is not possible without DNA. This CDR3 is built from 16 residues. Germline CDR1 reads LGHDT; CDR2 reads YNNKEL (reference sequence). CDR3 loop: CASSQDRALLQETQYF.

CDR3 residues: CSARIRGEVQPQHF. The rearrangement joins TRBV20-1 to TRBJ1-5. CDR3 length equals 14 residues. The germline V gene encodes CDR1 DFQATT and CDR2 SNEGSKA (reference sequence).

The rearrangement joins TRBV3-1 to TRBJ2-5; TCRdb's D call, TRBD1, is unchecked because there is no DNA. The germline V gene has CDR1 LGHDT and CDR2 YNNKEL (reference sequence). The length of the CDR3 is 15 residues. CDR3 loop: CASSPPLESQETQYF.

V and J are TRBV29-1 and TRBJ2-3; no DNA is available, so the TRBD2 call from TCRdb remains unchecked. Germline loops: CDR1 SQVTM, CDR2 ANQGSEA. This CDR3 is built from 17 residues. CDR3 region: CSVEDPTSGRNTDTQYF.

The gene calls are TRBV25-1 and TRBJ2-6; TCRdb's assignment of TRBD1 cannot be checked, as there is no DNA. Germline V gene data show CDR1 as MGHDK and CDR2 as SYGVNS. The CDR3 spans 17 residues. This chain's CDR3 is CASTPGTSWGGANVLTF.

The chain joins TRBV6-2 or TRBV6-3 to TRBJ2-3. CDR1 MNHEY and CDR2 SVGEGT come from the germline V gene. This CDR3 spans 13 amino acids. The CDR3 loop is CASSYTGADTQYF.

This chain connects TRBV6-1 to TRBJ2-3. This CDR3 contains 13 residues. Germline V gene sequence: CDR1 MNHNS, CDR2 SASEGT. CDR3 in amino acids: CASSEARADTQYF.

The genes are TRBV7-9 and TRBJ2-4. Germline values: CDR1 SEHNR, CDR2 FQNEAQ (reference sequence). The CDR3 extends over 12 amino acids. CDR3 sequence: CASSLGVNIQYF.

The rearrangement uses TRBV5-5 and TRBJ1-5; the D call from TCRdb, TRBD1, cannot be confirmed without DNA. Germline CDR1 SGHKS, CDR2 YYEKEE (reference sequence). CDR3 size: 17 residues. CDR3: CASSPSLLGTTNQPQHF.

V is TRBV29-1 and J is TRBJ2-5; the D call from TCRdb, TRBD2, cannot be confirmed without DNA. CDR3 length equals 11 residues. Germline V lookup: CDR1 SQVTM, CDR2 ANQGSEA. The CDR3 loop reads CSVVGDGTQYF. The full variable domain, with the rest looked up from reference TRBV29-1 and TRBJ2-5, is SAVISQKPSRDICQRGTSLTIQCQVDSQVTMMFWYRQQPGQSLTLIATANQGSEATYESGFVIDKFPISRPNLTFSTLTVSNMSPEDSSIYLCSVVGDGTQYFGPGTRLLVL.